Sequencing of this TCR beta chain was carried out in a study of response to subunit inactivated influenza vaccine. Study-wide points: The authors suggested that every seasonal influenza vaccination recruits few new T cells.

One entry per CDR3 protein, called by TCRdb with MiXCR from the RT-PCR reads. This sample carries over 150,000 distinct CDR3 sequences, about 11% of them seen once, and the ten largest clones take roughly 12%. This clonotype was seen many times. Its antigen is still unknown. After removal of 4 bases from V and 0 bases from J, the junction contained 6 bases not matched to a gene. Per germline, CDR1 MGHDK and CDR2 SYGVNS. This CDR3 comprises 15 residues. The J gene is TRBJ2-7, the V gene TRBV25-1, with 7 bases fitting TRBD1. This clonotype was sampled from a man between 50 and 59 years old who received an inactivated influenza vaccine. The specimen was non-naive T cells sorted from PBMCs, collected 40 to 50 days after vaccination. Here the CDR3 reads CASSAADRRSYEQYF. In nucleotides, the CDR3 is TGTGCCAGCAGTGCCGCGGACAGGCGCTCCTACGAGCAGTACTTC.